These 14 T cell receptor beta chains originate from one sample sequenced in a study of graft-versus-host responses after intestinal transplantation. Only in-frame clones appear in the TCRdb table, and some are missing; sequencing was by immunoSEQ multiplex PCR. This table holds 25,000 to 35,000 clones, 85% to 95% found once. The source material was PBMCs, sampled 66 days after intestinal transplant. The source is a human patient who received an intestinal transplant, so some T cells may come from the graft donor.

This chain connects TRBV19 to TRBJ1-1, with 11 bases lining up with TRBD1. The germline gives CDR1 LNHDA, CDR2 SQIVND (reference sequence). V shed 6 bases and J 4 bases; nucleotides not matched to a gene: 7. This CDR3 is 15 amino acids long. This CDR3 is CASSWTGGGGTEAFF. CDR3 bases: TGTGCCAGTAGCTGGACAGGGGGCGGGGGCACTGAAGCTTTCTTT. The variable domain in full, with the rest retrieved from reference TRBV19 and TRBJ1-1, is DGGITQSPKYLFRKEGQNVTLSCEQNLNHDAMYWYRQDPGQGLRLIYYSQIVNDFQKGDIAEGYSVSREKKESFPLTVTSAQKNPTAFYLCASSWTGGGGTEAFFGQGTRLTVV.

The rearrangement links TRBV5-6 to TRBJ1-1; D is ambiguous. The germline CDR1 and CDR2 sequences are SGHDT and YYEEEE. V dropped 0 bases and J dropped 3 bases, with 21 bases sitting between them. The CDR3 is 18 residues long. The CDR3 region is CASSLEGFGVNEDTEAFF. CDR3 DNA: TGTGCCAGCAGCTTGGAGGGCTTTGGGGTCAATGAAGACACTGAAGCTTTCTTT.

V usage is TRBV28 and J usage is TRBJ1-2, with D possibly being TRBD1 (6 bases). V lost 2 bases to trimming and J lost 2 bases, with 24 bases between them. Germline V gene lookup returns CDR1 MDHEN and CDR2 SYDVKM. This CDR3 has 19 residues. The CDR3: CASSLSFRSGWDKNYGYTF. CDR3 nucleotide sequence: TGTGCCAGCAGTTTAAGTTTTCGGTCAGGGTGGGACAAAAACTATGGCTACACCTTC.

The chain's CDR3 is CASSEFVWDTQYF. The CDR3, as DNA: TGTGCCAGCAGCGAATTTGTTTGGGATACGCAGTATTTT. The chain is built from TRBV9 and TRBJ2-3; D call uncertain. V dropped 3 bases and J dropped 6 bases, with 11 bases sitting between them. Germline assignment: CDR1 SGDLS and CDR2 YYNGEE. The CDR3 is made up of 13 amino acids.

J is TRBJ2-3 and V is TRBV18; no clear D gene. Between the trimmed V and J ends, which lost 0 bases and 2 bases, there was a span of 12 bases. The CDR3 consists of 16 residues. CDR1 and CDR2 from the germline V gene are KGHSH and LQKENI. The chain's CDR3 is CASSPPFSRYTDTQYF. The CDR3 nucleotides read TGTGCCAGCTCACCACCGTTTAGTCGATACACAGATACGCAGTATTTT.

The V gene is TRBV9, the J gene TRBJ2-2, with 12 bases matching TRBD2. CDR1 SGDLS and CDR2 YYNGEE come from the germline V gene. The ends lost 0 bases at V and 6 bases at J; junction bases unmatched: 6. This CDR3 contains 17 residues. CDR3 sequence reads: CASSVDLAGGPAGELFF. CDR3 DNA sequence: TGTGCCAGCAGCGTAGACCTAGCGGGGGGGCCTGCCGGGGAGCTGTTTTTT. The entire variable domain, with the rest obtained from reference TRBV9 and TRBJ2-2, is as follows: DSGVTQTPKHLITATGQRVTLRCSPRSGDLSVYWYQQSLDQGLQFLIQYYNGEERAKGNILERFSAQQFPDLHSELNLSSLELGDSALYFCASSVDLAGGPAGELFFGEGSRLTVL.

A single count supports this clone. The chain employs TRBV5-1 and TRBJ2-2; D call uncertain. The CDR3 loop spans 18 amino acids. Germline loops: CDR1 SGHRS, CDR2 YFSETQ. V lost 0 bases and J lost 2, with 17 bases in between. For the CDR3, the DNA is TGCGCCAGCAGCTTGGAGGTCGCAGGCCCAATTAACACCGGGGAGCTGTTTTTT. Its translation: CASSLEVAGPINTGELFF.

The chain combines TRBV30 with TRBJ2-7; no firm D call. This CDR3 is built from 14 residues. The germline gives CDR1 GTSNPN, CDR2 SVGIG (reference sequence). Trimming removed 4 bases from V and 4 bases from J, with 17 bases in between. The CDR3 DNA reads as TGTGCCTGGACTGATCCCACTCAACCGTACGAGCAGTACTTC. It codes for CAWTDPTQPYEQYF.

This sequence joins TRBV2 and TRBJ1-2, with 9 nucleotides matching TRBD1. Trimming cost V 2 bases and J 7 bases; bases outside gene matches: 14. Germline-derived CDR1 and CDR2 are SNHLY and FYNNEI. The CDR3 loop spans 17 amino acids. In nucleotides, the CDR3 is TGTGCCAGCAGTGAAATGAGGGGGCACGGGACAGGGTTTGGCTACACCTTC. Its translation: CASSEMRGHGTGFGYTF.

The J gene is TRBJ2-1, the V gene TRBV27, with D maybe TRBD1 (8 bases). CDR3 length: 12 residues. Looked up from germline, CDR1 is MNHEY and CDR2 is SMNVEV (reference sequence). V gave up 8 bases and J gave up 15 bases, with 20 bases separating them. CDR3: CASATGGGGRFF. The CDR3 nucleotides read TGTGCCAGCGCCACAGGGGGGGGAGGTCGGTTCTTC.

The V and J genes are TRBV7-8 and TRBJ2-5; 11 nucleotides agree with TRBD1. J lost 5 bases, V lost 5 bases, and 19 bases had no gene match. The CDR3 is 19 amino acids. The germline V gene has CDR1 SGHVS and CDR2 FQNEAQ. Written as DNA, the CDR3 is TGTGCCAGCAGCCCGCTCCCGGGGGTCGAGGGACAGGGGGACGAGACCCAGTACTTC. Amino acid sequence: CASSPLPGVEGQGDETQYF.

V and J are TRBV5-1 and TRBJ1-2, with 8 bases identical to TRBD1. Germline V gene sequence: CDR1 SGHRS, CDR2 YFSETQ. Trimming cost V 4 bases and J 2 bases; bases outside gene matches: 4. The CDR3 is made up of 14 amino acids. CDR3 amino acids: CASSLGQGNYGYTF. In DNA form, the CDR3 reads TGCGCCAGCAGCCTAGGACAGGGAAACTATGGCTACACCTTC.

This chain joins TRBV6-1 and TRBJ1-4; D call uncertain. The CDR3 consists of 14 residues. Trimming pared 4 bases from V and 5 bases from J, leaving 11 bases between. Germline V gene sequence: CDR1 MNHNS, CDR2 SASEGT. The CDR3 sequence is CASSGWGANEKLFF. The CDR3 coding sequence is TGTGCCAGCAGTGGATGGGGTGCAAATGAAAAACTGTTTTTT.

The CDR3 nucleotides are TGTGCCAGCAGTCGGCATATCATGACTAGCACAGATACGCAGTATTTT. Its translation is CASSRHIMTSTDTQYF. The chain is built from TRBV28 and TRBJ2-3; D unresolved. Looked up from germline, CDR1 is MDHEN and CDR2 is SYDVKM. Trimming pared 5 bases from V and 0 bases from J, leaving 15 bases between. The length of the CDR3 is 16 residues.